Listed below are T cell receptor beta chains from one sample, sequenced in a study of cytomegalovirus exposure and HLA in healthy donors. Clones were sequenced by immunoSEQ multiplex PCR, and TCRdb holds only the in-frame ones, with some missing. Of some 84,000 clones in the sample, 55% to 65% were seen once. Sequenced: PBMCs. These receptors all come from a woman between 40 and 55 years old in good health and CMV-seropositive. Each CDR3 is given with its conserved first and last residue. The D gene is left open where the match is weak. Clone size is shown for a subset of rows, as once, few, many or a class of expanded clone.

D gene,J gene,V gene,clone size,CDR3 DNA,CDR3 protein
TRBD2,TRBJ2-1,TRBV15,few,TGTGCCACCGCAGAAGCGGGAGTTTTCAGCGAGCAGTTCTTC,CATAEAGVFSEQFF
-,TRBJ1-2,TRBV20-1,-,TGCAGGTCCGGGGAAGGCTATGGCTACACCTTC,CRSGEGYGYTF
-,TRBJ2-3,TRBV4-1,-,TGCGCCAGCAGCCAAGTGGAGCTCTCAGATACGCAGTATTTT,CASSQVELSDTQYF
-,TRBJ2-3,TRBV7-2,-,TGTGCCAGCAGCATACAGGGAGATACGCAGTATTTT,CASSIQGDTQYF
-,TRBJ2-3,TRBV19,once,TGTGCCAGTAGTATAAGTTTTCGCGGCACAGATACGCAGTATTTT,CASSISFRGTDTQYF
TRBD2,TRBJ2-7,TRBV6-5,few,TGTGCCAGCAGTTATAGCGGGGACCAGTACGAGCAGTACTTC,CASSYSGDQYEQYF
TRBD1,TRBJ2-7,TRBV5-1,-,TGCGCCAGCAGCTTGGAGGGGACAGGGAACTACGAGCAGTACTTC,CASSLEGTGNYEQYF
-,TRBJ2-7,TRBV11-2,few,TGTGCCAGCAGCTTAGACAGGGGCGAGCAGTACTTC,CASSLDRGEQYF
TRBD2,TRBJ2-3,TRBV19,-,TGTGCCAGTAGTATCCGGACTAGCGGGAGTGATACGCAGTATTTT,CASSIRTSGSDTQYF
-,TRBJ2-7,TRBV5-6,-,TGTGCCAGCAGCTCGGGCCCTTCGGGGGAGCAGTACTTC,CASSSGPSGEQYF
-,TRBJ1-5,TRBV5-1,-,TGCGCCAGCAGCTTGGGGGGAGGGGTGCCCCAGCATTTT,CASSLGGGVPQHF
-,TRBJ1-4,TRBV29-1,once,TGCAGCGTTGGAGACAGTACAACTAATGAAAAACTGTTTTTT,CSVGDSTTNEKLFF
-,TRBJ2-7,TRBV9,-,TGTGCCAGCAGCGAGGGACACCCGTCCTACGAGCAGTACTTC,CASSEGHPSYEQYF
-,TRBJ2-2,TRBV7-2,few,TGTGCCAGCAGCCCCCAGGGGGGCACCGGGGAGCTGTTTTTT,CASSPQGGTGELFF
TRBD2,TRBJ2-1,TRBV18,once,TGTGCCAGCTCTCCCCCCCTAGCGGGAGCGACCAATGAGCAGTTCTTC,CASSPPLAGATNEQFF
TRBD1,TRBJ2-7,TRBV6-1,-,TGTGCCAGCAGTGAAATTCAGGGGGCGCGGTACGAGCAGTACTTC,CASSEIQGARYEQYF
-,TRBJ1-2,TRBV28,few,TGTGCCAGCGCCCAAGGGGACACGGAGCGGTATGGCTACACCTTC,CASAQGDTERYGYTF
-,TRBJ1-3,TRBV7-2,-,TGTGCCAGCAGCCCAACTGGGGGCACTGGAAACACCATATATTTT,CASSPTGGTGNTIYF
-,TRBJ2-7,TRBV7-2,once,TGTGCCAGCAGCTTAGAGTCAGGTTTCGCCTACGAGCAGTACTTC,CASSLESGFAYEQYF
TRBD2,TRBJ2-5,TRBV11-3,-,TGTGCCAGCAGCTCGGGGACTAGCGGGGTACAAGAGACCCAGTACTTC,CASSSGTSGVQETQYF
TRBD2,TRBJ2-7,TRBV4-2,-,TGTGCCAGCAGCCAGGGACTAGCGGGAGGAACCTACGAGCAGTACTTC,CASSQGLAGGTYEQYF
-,TRBJ2-7,TRBV25-1,once,TGTGCCAGCAGTGAATCGGTACAGGGACGGCAGTACTTC,CASSESVQGRQYF
-,TRBJ2-2,TRBV28,-,TGTGCCAGCAGTTTATTTACGGCAGGGTCCGGGGAGCTGTTTTTT,CASSLFTAGSGELFF
TRBD1,TRBJ2-7,TRBV19,-,TGTGCCAGTAGTGCTGTTTCGACAGGGAGCTCCTACGAGCAGTACTTC,CASSAVSTGSSYEQYF
-,TRBJ2-3,TRBV7-9,-,TGTGCCAGCAGCCCGCGAACTAACGGCGATACGCAGTATTTT,CASSPRTNGDTQYF
-,TRBJ1-3,TRBV5-8,few,TGTGCCAGCAGCTTTTCAGGGAACACCATATATTTT,CASSFSGNTIYF
TRBD1,TRBJ2-7,TRBV11-3,-,TGTGCCAGCAGAGCCGGGACAGGGGAGACCTACGAGCAGTACTTC,CASRAGTGETYEQYF
-,TRBJ1-5,TRBV5-1,-,TGCGCCAGCAGCTTGGGCGGGGGGAGAGGCAATCAGCCCCAGCATTTT,CASSLGGGRGNQPQHF
TRBD2,TRBJ2-7,TRBV6-5,once,TGTGCCAGCAGTTACTCAGTCCTAGCGGGATCCTACGAGCAGTACTTC,CASSYSVLAGSYEQYF
-,TRBJ2-3,TRBV4-1,many,TGCGCCAGCAGCCAAATCTTCCAAGCTACAGATACGCAGTATTTT,CASSQIFQATDTQYF
TRBD1,TRBJ2-6,TRBV7-2,few,TGTGCCAGCAGCCCCGGGACAGGGAACTCTGGGGCCAACGTCCTGACTTTC,CASSPGTGNSGANVLTF